In this sample, the clone carrying this T cell receptor (beta chain) turned up many times. TCRdb redid the calling of the 5' RACE reads with MiXCR, one entry per CDR3 protein. The sample consists of around 490,000 distinct CDR3 sequences, around 15% of them appearing once. These data belong to a study of identical twins. These data were also filed under a second study, of yellow fever vaccine responses in identical twins.

This TCR was sampled from a young woman in good health. The sample was CD4+ T cells sorted from blood.

Here the CDR3 DNA reads TGTGCCAGCAGCCCAGGGACAGCCTATGGCTACACCTTC. This translates into CASSPGTAYGYTF. The rearrangement uses TRBV12-3 or TRBV12-4 and TRBJ1-2, with 7 bases aligning to TRBD1. The V and J ends lost 6 bases and 4 bases, in that order; junction bases with no gene match: 5. This CDR3 comprises 13 residues.